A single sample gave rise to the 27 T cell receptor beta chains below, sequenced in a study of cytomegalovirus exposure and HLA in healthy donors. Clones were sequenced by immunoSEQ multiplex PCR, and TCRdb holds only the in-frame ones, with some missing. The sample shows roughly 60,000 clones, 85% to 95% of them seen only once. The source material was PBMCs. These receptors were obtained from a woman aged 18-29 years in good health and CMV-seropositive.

For the CDR3, the DNA is TGTGCCAGCAGCCAGGGGACAGTTGGCTACACCTTC. Translating gives CASSQGTVGYTF. The chain recombines TRBV14 with TRBJ1-2, with 7 bases identical to TRBD1. This CDR3 has 12 amino acids. Germline V lookup: CDR1 SGHDN, CDR2 FVKESK. The V gene end was trimmed by 3 bases and the J gene end by 7 bases; junction bases not matched to a gene: 2.

The CDR3 region is CASSPFPRANTGELFF. The CDR3 DNA follows: TGTGCCAGCAGCCCCTTCCCCAGGGCGAACACCGGGGAGCTGTTTTTT. This chain links TRBV14 with TRBJ2-2; D may be TRBD1 (5 bases). The V gene lost 4 bases and the J gene lost 0 bases, with 12 bases spanning the gap. The germline gives CDR1 SGHDN, CDR2 FVKESK. The CDR3 runs to 16 residues.

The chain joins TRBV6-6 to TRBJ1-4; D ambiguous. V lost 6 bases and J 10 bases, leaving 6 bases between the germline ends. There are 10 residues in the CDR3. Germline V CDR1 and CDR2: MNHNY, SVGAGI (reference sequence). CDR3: CASREGKLFF. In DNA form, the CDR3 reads TGTGCCAGCAGGGAGGGAAAACTGTTTTTT.

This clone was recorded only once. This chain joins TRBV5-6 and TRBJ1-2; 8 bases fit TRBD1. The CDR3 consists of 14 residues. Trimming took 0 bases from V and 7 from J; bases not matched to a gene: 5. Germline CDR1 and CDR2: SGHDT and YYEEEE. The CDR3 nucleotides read TGTGCCAGCAGCTTGGAGCAGGGGGCGCGTGGCTACACCTTC. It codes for CASSLEQGARGYTF.

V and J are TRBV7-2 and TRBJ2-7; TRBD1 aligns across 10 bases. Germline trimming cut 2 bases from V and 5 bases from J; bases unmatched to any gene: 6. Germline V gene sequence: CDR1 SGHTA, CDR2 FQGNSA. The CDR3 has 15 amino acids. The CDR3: CASSLRDRGMHEQYF. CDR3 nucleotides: TGTGCCAGCAGCTTAAGGGACAGGGGTATGCACGAGCAGTACTTC.

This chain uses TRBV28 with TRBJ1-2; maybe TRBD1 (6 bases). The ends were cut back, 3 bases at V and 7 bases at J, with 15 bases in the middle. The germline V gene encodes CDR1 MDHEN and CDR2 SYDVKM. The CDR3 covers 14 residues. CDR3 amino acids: CASSLQGSRPGYTF. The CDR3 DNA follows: TGTGCCAGCAGTTTGCAGGGGAGTCGTCCTGGCTACACCTTC.

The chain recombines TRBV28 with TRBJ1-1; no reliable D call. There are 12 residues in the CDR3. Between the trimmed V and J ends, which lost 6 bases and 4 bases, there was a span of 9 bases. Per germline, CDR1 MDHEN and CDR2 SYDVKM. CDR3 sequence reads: CASSLAGTEAFF. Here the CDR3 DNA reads TGTGCCAGCAGCCTGGCGGGCACTGAAGCTTTCTTT.

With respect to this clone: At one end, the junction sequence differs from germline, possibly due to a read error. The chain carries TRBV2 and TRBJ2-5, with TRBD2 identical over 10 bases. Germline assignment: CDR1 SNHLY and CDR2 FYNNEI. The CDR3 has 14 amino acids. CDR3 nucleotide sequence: TGTGCCAGCAGCCCTACTAGCGGGAACTCCGGGTGGGACTTC. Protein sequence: CASSPTSGNSGWDF.

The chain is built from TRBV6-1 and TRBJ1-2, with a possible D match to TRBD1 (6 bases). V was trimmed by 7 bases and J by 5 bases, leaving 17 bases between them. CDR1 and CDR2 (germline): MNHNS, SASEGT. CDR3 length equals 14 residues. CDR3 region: CASTERGWRYGYTF. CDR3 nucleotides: TGTGCCAGCACCGAAAGGGGGTGGAGGTATGGCTACACCTTC.

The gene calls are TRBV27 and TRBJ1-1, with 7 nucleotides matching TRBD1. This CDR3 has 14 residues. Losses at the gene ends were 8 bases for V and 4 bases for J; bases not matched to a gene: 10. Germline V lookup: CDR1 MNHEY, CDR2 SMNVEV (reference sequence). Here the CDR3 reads CASSRGGRSTEAFF. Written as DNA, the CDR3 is TGTGCCAGCTCAAGAGGGGGCAGGAGCACTGAAGCTTTCTTT.

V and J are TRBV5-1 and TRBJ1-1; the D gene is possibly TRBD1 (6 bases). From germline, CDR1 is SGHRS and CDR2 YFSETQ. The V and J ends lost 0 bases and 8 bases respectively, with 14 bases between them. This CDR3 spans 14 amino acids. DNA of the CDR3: TGCGCCAGCAGCTTGGAAGGGACACCCACAGAAGCTTTCTTT. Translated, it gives CASSLEGTPTEAFF.

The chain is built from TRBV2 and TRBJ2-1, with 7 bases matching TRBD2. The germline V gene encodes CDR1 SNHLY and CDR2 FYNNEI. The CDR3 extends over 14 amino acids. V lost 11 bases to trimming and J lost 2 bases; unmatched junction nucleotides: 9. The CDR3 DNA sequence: TGTGCCCGGAGGCCTAGCGGAGCCTACAATGAGCAGTTCTTC. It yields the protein CARRPSGAYNEQFF. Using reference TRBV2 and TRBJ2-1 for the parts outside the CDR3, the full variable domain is EPEVTQTPSHQVTQMGQEVILRCVPISNHLYFYWYRQILGQKVEFLVSFYNNEISEKSEIFDDQFSVERPDGSNFTLKIRSTKLEDSAMYFCARRPSGAYNEQFFGPGTRLTVL.

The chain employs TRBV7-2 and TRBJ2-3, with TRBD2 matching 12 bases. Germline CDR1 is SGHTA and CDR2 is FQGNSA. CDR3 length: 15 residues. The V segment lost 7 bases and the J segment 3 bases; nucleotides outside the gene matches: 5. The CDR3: CASKPTSGGTDTQYF. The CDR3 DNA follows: TGTGCCAGCAAACCGACTAGCGGGGGAACAGATACGCAGTATTTT. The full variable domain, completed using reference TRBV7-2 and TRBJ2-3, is GAGVSQSPSNKVTEKGKDVELRCDPISGHTALYWYRQSLGQGLEFLIYFQGNSAPDKSGLPSDRFSAERTGGSVSTLTIQRTQQEDSAVYLCASKPTSGGTDTQYFGPGTRLTVL.

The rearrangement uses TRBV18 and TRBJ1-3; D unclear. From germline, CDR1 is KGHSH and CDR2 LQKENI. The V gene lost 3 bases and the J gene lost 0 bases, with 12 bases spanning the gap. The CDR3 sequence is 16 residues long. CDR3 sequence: CASSPATERSGNTIYF. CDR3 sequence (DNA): TGTGCCAGCTCACCCGCCACAGAACGCTCTGGAAACACCATATATTTT.

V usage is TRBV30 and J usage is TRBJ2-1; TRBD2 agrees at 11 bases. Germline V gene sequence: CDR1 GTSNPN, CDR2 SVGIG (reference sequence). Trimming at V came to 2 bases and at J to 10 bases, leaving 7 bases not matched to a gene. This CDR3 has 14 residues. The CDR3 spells CAWSTLAGVVEQFF. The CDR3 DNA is TGTGCCTGGAGTACACTAGCGGGAGTGGTAGAGCAGTTCTTC.

CDR3 loop: CASSMIVAGIDGYTF. CDR3 bases: TGTGCCAGTAGTATGATCGTGGCAGGGATCGATGGCTACACCTTC. This chain links TRBV19 with TRBJ1-2; D possibly corresponds to TRBD1 (5 bases). The germline V gene has CDR1 LNHDA and CDR2 SQIVND (reference sequence). The CDR3 covers 15 residues. V dropped 3 bases and J dropped 6 bases, with 17 bases sitting between them.

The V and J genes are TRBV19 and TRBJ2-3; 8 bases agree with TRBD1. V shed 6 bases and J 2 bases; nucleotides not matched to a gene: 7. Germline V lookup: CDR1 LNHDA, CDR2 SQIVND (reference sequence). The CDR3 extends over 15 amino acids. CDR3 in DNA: TGTGCCAGTAGCCCGACAGGGGTGGTCACAGATACGCAGTATTTT. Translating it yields CASSPTGVVTDTQYF.

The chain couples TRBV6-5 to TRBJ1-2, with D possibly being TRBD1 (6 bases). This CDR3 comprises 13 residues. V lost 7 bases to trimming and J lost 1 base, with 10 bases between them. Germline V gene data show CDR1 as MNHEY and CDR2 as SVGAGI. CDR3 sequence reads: CASTGQINYGYTF. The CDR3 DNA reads TGTGCCAGCACCGGACAGATTAACTATGGCTACACCTTC.

In DNA form, the CDR3 reads TGTGCCAGCAGGGCAGGACAGGGGGCCAGAACTGAAGCTTTCTTT. This gives the protein CASRAGQGARTEAFF. This chain joins TRBV28 and TRBJ1-1; 11 bases align to TRBD1. Germline V gene lookup returns CDR1 MDHEN and CDR2 SYDVKM. Losses at the gene ends were 6 bases for V and 5 bases for J; bases not matched to a gene: 8. The CDR3 runs to 15 residues.

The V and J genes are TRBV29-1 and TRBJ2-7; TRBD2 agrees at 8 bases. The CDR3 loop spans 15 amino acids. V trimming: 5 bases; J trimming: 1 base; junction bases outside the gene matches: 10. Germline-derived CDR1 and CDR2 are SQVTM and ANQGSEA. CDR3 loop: CSVYDSGGPSYEQYF. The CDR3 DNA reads TGCAGCGTTTACGACAGCGGGGGCCCTTCCTACGAGCAGTACTTC.

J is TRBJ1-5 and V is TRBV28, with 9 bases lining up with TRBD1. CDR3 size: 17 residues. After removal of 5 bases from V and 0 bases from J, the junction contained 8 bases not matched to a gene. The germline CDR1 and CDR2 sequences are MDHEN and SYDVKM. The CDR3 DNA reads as TGTGCCAGCAGTCGCCGGGACAGGGCTTATAGCAATCAGCCCCAGCATTTT. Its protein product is CASSRRDRAYSNQPQHF.

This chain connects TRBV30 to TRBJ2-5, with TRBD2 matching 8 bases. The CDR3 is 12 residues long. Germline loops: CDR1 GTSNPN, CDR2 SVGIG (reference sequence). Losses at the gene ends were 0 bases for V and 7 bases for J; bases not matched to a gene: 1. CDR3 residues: CAWSVGGATQYF. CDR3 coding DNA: TGTGCCTGGAGTGTCGGGGGGGCGACCCAGTACTTC.

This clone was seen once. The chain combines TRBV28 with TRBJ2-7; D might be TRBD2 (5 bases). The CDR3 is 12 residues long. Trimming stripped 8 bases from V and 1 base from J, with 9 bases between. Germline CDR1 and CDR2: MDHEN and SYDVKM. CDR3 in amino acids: CASGPGSYEQYF. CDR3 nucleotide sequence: TGTGCCAGCGGGCCGGGGTCCTACGAGCAGTACTTC.

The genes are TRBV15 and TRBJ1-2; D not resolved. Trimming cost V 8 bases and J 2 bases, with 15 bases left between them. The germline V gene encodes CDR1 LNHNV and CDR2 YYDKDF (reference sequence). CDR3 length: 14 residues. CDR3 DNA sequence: TGTGCCACCCTAAATTCCACGGAGAACTATGGCTACACCTTC. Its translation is CATLNSTENYGYTF.

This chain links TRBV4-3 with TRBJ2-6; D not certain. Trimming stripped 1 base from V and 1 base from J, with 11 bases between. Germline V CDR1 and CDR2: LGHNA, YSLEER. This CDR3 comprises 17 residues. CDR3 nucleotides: TGCGCCAGCAGCCAAGGGGCATCGCCTTCTGGGGCCAACGTCCTGACTTTC. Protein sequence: CASSQGASPSGANVLTF.

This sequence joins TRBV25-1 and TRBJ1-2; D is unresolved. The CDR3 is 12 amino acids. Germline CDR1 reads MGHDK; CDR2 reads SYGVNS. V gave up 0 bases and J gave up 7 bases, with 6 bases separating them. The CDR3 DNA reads TGTGCCAGCAGTGAATACGGCGGTGGCTACACCTTC. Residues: CASSEYGGGYTF.

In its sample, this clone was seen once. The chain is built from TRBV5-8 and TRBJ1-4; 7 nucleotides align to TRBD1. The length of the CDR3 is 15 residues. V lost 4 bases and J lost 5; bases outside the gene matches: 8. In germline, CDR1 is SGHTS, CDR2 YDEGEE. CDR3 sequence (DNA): TGTGCCAGCAGCAGAACGACAGGGAACAATGAAAAACTGTTTTTT. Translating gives CASSRTTGNNEKLFF.